The present entry profiles one T cell receptor beta chain with its context. Libraries were prepared by immunoSEQ multiplex PCR; TCRdb keeps only in-frame clonotypes and omits some of them. The data hold roughly 50,000 clones, with roughly 90% observed a single time. The data belong to a study of T cell responses to AZD1222 COVID-19 vaccine. Deletions cut 3 bases from V and 3 bases from J, with 8 bases between. CDR1 and CDR2 from the germline V gene are LGHDT and YNNKEL (reference sequence). This CDR3 contains 13 residues. The genes are TRBV3-1 (or the pseudogene TRBV3-2) and TRBJ2-5; D not certain. Material: peripheral blood, obtained on day 0 of AZD1222 vaccination. The source is an adult in good health. For the CDR3, the DNA is TGTGCCAGCAGCCATAAACCTAAAGAGACCCAGTACTTC. Its translation is CASSHKPKETQYF.